The next 20 T cell receptor beta chains were all read from a single sample in a study of OX40 agonist ivuxolimab in advanced cancers. Clones were read by immunoSEQ multiplex PCR, and TCRdb kept only the in-frame ones, dropping some. This table has 65,000 to 80,000 clones, approximately 91% appearing once. The sequences come from CD4+ or CD8+ T cells sorted from blood, collected in a trial of the OX40 agonist ivuxolimab. These TCRs come from an adult with an advanced solid tumor such as melanoma, head and neck, liver or kidney cancer.

This clone was counted a single time. This sequence joins TRBV28 and TRBJ1-5; D uncertain. Germline V gene lookup returns CDR1 MDHEN and CDR2 SYDVKM. V was clipped by 6 bases and J by 5 bases, with 11 bases between them. This CDR3 comprises 13 residues. CDR3 region: CASSLSKHQPQHF. The CDR3 coding sequence is TGTGCCAGCAGCCTCAGTAAGCATCAGCCCCAGCATTTT.

This clone was observed once. The chain employs TRBV7-2 and TRBJ2-1; weak D call: TRBD2 (5 bases). The CDR3 totals 13 residues. Germline V gene data show CDR1 as SGHTA and CDR2 as FQGNSA. V gave up 3 bases and J gave up 8 bases, with 11 bases separating them. This CDR3 is CASSFVGADEQFF. Here the CDR3 DNA reads TGTGCCAGCAGCTTCGTGGGAGCTGATGAGCAGTTCTTC.

The chain has TRBV27 and TRBJ1-4; perhaps TRBD1 as D (5 bases). The ends were cut back, 6 bases at V and 2 bases at J, with 10 bases in the middle. The CDR3 length is 14 residues. In germline, CDR1 is MNHEY, CDR2 SMNVEV (reference sequence). The CDR3 nucleotides are TGTGCCAGCAGCCATGGGGCCACTAATGAAAAACTGTTTTTT. Translated: CASSHGATNEKLFF.

The rearrangement uses TRBV10-1 and TRBJ2-1; D may be TRBD2 (5 bases). Trimming stripped 0 bases from V and 1 base from J, with 10 bases between. This CDR3 has 16 amino acids. The germline V gene encodes CDR1 WNHNN and CDR2 SYGVQD (reference sequence). The DNA for the CDR3 is TGCGCCAGCAGTGAGTCCGGGGTAAAATCCTACAATGAGCAGTTCTTC. Amino acids: CASSESGVKSYNEQFF.

The V and J genes are TRBV19 and TRBJ1-4; D gene ambiguous. The V end lost 5 bases, the J end lost 0 bases, and 10 bases lay between the germline ends. The CDR3 contains 15 residues. Germline values: CDR1 LNHDA, CDR2 SQIVND (reference sequence). This CDR3 is CASSRSAATNEKLFF. The CDR3 coding sequence is TGTGCCAGTAGTCGTTCAGCAGCAACTAATGAAAAACTGTTTTTT.

The chain has TRBV6-6 and TRBJ2-7, with D possibly being TRBD2 (5 bases). The CDR3 contains 15 residues. Germline assignment: CDR1 MNHNY and CDR2 SVGAGI (reference sequence). V lost 2 bases and J lost 2, with 13 bases in between. CDR3 sequence reads: CASSYVRDKPYEQYF. In DNA form, the CDR3 reads TGTGCCAGCAGTTACGTCCGGGATAAACCCTACGAGCAGTACTTC.

This clone was seen more than once but under ten times. This sequence joins TRBV10-3 and TRBJ2-7; tentatively, D is TRBD1 (6 bases). From germline, CDR1 is ENHRY and CDR2 SYGVKD. The CDR3 extends over 13 amino acids. The germline V and J ends were trimmed by 10 bases and 3 bases, with 16 bases remaining between them. Here the CDR3 DNA reads TGTGCCACAGAAGGGGGAGTTAGCTACGAGCAGTACTTC. Its protein product is CATEGGVSYEQYF.

Only a few counts were recorded for this clone. J is TRBJ1-2 and V is TRBV28; perhaps TRBD1 as D (5 bases). This CDR3 is built from 13 residues. Deletions cut 6 bases from V and 5 bases from J, with 13 bases between. From germline, CDR1 is MDHEN and CDR2 SYDVKM. CDR3 coding DNA: TGTGCCAGCAGCGAAGGGGCAGCATATGGCTACACCTTC. This translates into CASSEGAAYGYTF.

The chain joins TRBV10-3 to TRBJ2-2, with TRBD2 matching 14 bases. Germline V lookup: CDR1 ENHRY, CDR2 SYGVKD. There are 18 residues in the CDR3. V lost 4 bases and J lost 6; bases outside the gene matches: 10. The CDR3 protein is CAISATTSGRAQAGELFF. In DNA, the CDR3 is TGTGCCATCAGTGCGACGACTAGCGGGAGGGCCCAGGCCGGGGAGCTGTTTTTT.

V usage is TRBV14 and J usage is TRBJ1-1; the D gene is possibly TRBD1 (5 bases). CDR1 and CDR2 from the germline V gene are SGHDN and FVKESK. V gave up 3 bases and J gave up 10 bases, with 18 bases separating them. The CDR3 is 14 residues long. This CDR3 is CASSQRLGAGGAFF. In DNA form, the CDR3 reads TGTGCCAGCAGCCAGAGGTTGGGTGCGGGGGGAGCTTTCTTT.

V usage is TRBV7-9 and J usage is TRBJ2-7, with TRBD1 matching 10 bases. After removal of 5 bases from V and 7 bases from J, the junction contained 8 bases not matched to a gene. Per germline, CDR1 SEHNR and CDR2 FQNEAQ (reference sequence). This CDR3 region has 14 residues. The CDR3 region is CASSHDRGRREQYF. The CDR3, as DNA: TGTGCCAGCAGCCACGACAGGGGGCGAAGGGAGCAGTACTTC.

This chain connects TRBV21-1 to TRBJ2-7; the D call TRBD2 from the table was never checked on the DNA. TRBV21-1 has pseudogene status. This CDR3 has 14 amino acids. The CDR3 spells CASSPVGGFYEQYF. CDR3 DNA sequence: TGTGCCAGCAGCCCTGTGGGAGGGTTCTACGAGCAGTACTTC.

The V call is TRBV6-5, the J call TRBJ2-3; D tentatively fits TRBD1 or TRBD2 (5 bases each). The CDR3 has 13 residues. Germline V gene lookup returns CDR1 MNHEY and CDR2 SVGAGI. Trimming took 7 bases from V and 3 from J, leaving 11 bases between them. The CDR3 region is CASTSWGTDTQYF. Here the CDR3 DNA reads TGTGCCAGCACCTCCTGGGGGACAGATACGCAGTATTTT.

The CDR3 here is CASSAGWASGRVYQETQYF. CDR3 DNA: TGTGCCAGCAGTGCGGGATGGGCTAGCGGGAGGGTGTACCAAGAGACCCAGTACTTC. The chain has TRBV6-1 and TRBJ2-5; 12 nucleotides line up with TRBD2. The V and J ends lost 4 bases and 0 bases, in that order; junction bases with no gene match: 12. The CDR3 runs 19 residues. The V gene's germline CDR1 is MNHNS and CDR2 SASEGT.

This rearrangement joins TRBV5-1 to TRBJ1-2; D perhaps matches TRBD1 (6 bases). CDR3 length equals 18 residues. Germline values: CDR1 SGHRS, CDR2 YFSETQ. With 3 bases removed from V and 5 bases from J, the gap between germline ends came to 26 bases. The CDR3 DNA follows: TGCGCCAGCAGCTCGGATGATGTACAGCCAGACAGGATATATGGCTACACCTTC. It is translated as CASSSDDVQPDRIYGYTF. The complete variable domain, with remaining parts taken from reference TRBV5-1 and TRBJ1-2, reads KAGVTQTPRYLIKTRGQQVTLSCSPISGHRSVSWYQQTPGQGLQFLFEYFSETQRNKGNFPGRFSGRQFSNSRSEMNVSTLELGDSALYLCASSSDDVQPDRIYGYTFGSGTRLTVV.

The genes are TRBV11-2 and TRBJ2-7; a possible D gene is TRBD2 (6 bases). There are 15 residues in the CDR3. V was shortened by 3 bases and J by 5 bases, with 17 bases between the two germline ends. The germline V gene encodes CDR1 SGHAT and CDR2 FQNNGV. The CDR3 sequence is CASSFRRGMSNEQYF. The CDR3 DNA follows: TGTGCCAGCAGCTTCCGCCGGGGGATGAGCAACGAGCAGTACTTC.

The V call is TRBV4-1, the J call TRBJ2-7, with D possibly called TRBD1 or TRBD2 (6 bases each). V shed 0 bases and J shed 2 bases, with 11 bases lying between them. CDR3 size: 15 residues. Germline CDR1 reads MGHRA; CDR2 reads YSYEKL. In DNA, the CDR3 is TGCGCCAGCAGCCAAGAGTGGGGGGCTCCCTACGAGCAGTACTTC. It yields the protein CASSQEWGAPYEQYF.

The CDR3 nucleotides are TGCGCCAGCAGTCAACAGGGCTCGCATGGCTACACCTTC. As protein: CASSQQGSHGYTF. The V gene is TRBV5-1, the J gene TRBJ1-2; maybe TRBD1 (6 bases). Deletions cut 5 bases from V and 6 bases from J, with 14 bases between. Per germline, CDR1 SGHRS and CDR2 YFSETQ. The CDR3 has 13 residues.

This sequence joins TRBV19 and TRBJ2-3, with TRBD2 identical over 13 bases. This CDR3 has 16 residues. The germline V gene encodes CDR1 LNHDA and CDR2 SQIVND (reference sequence). V shed 5 bases, J shed 5 bases, and the junction held 7 bases outside the gene matches. The CDR3 loop reads CASSYGLAGAEDTQYF. Here the CDR3 DNA reads TGTGCCAGTAGTTATGGACTAGCGGGAGCCGAAGATACGCAGTATTTT.

This clone was observed once. V is TRBV30 and J is TRBJ2-7, with D unclear. The V and J ends lost 0 bases and 0 bases respectively, with 15 bases between them. The germline gives CDR1 GTSNPN, CDR2 SVGIG (reference sequence). The CDR3 spans 16 residues. CDR3 coding DNA: TGTGCCTGGAGTGTCCCCATAGGATTGAACTCCTACGAGCAGTACTTC. Encoded protein: CAWSVPIGLNSYEQYF.